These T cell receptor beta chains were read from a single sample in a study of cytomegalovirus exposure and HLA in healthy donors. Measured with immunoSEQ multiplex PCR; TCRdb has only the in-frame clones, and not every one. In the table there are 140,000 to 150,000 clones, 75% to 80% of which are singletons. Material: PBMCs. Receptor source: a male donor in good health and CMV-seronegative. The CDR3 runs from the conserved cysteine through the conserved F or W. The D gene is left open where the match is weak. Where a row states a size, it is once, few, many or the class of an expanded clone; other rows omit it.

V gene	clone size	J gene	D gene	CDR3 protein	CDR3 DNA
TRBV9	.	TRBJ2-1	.	CASSVGSGDYNEQFF	TGTGCCAGCAGCGTAGGTTCGGGGGATTACAATGAGCAGTTCTTC
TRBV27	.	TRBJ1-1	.	CASSLRDGGDVYTEAFF	TGTGCCAGCAGTTTAAGGGATGGGGGGGATGTTTACACTGAAGCTTTCTTT
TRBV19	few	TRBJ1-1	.	CASSIENRVASTEAFF	TGTGCCAGTAGTATAGAAAACAGGGTAGCGAGCACTGAAGCTTTCTTT
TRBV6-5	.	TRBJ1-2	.	CASSQPTGQGDGYTF	TGTGCCAGCAGTCAACCTACAGGGCAGGGAGATGGCTACACCTTC
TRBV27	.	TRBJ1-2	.	CASSLAAGRYGYTF	TGTGCTAGCAGTTTAGCCGCGGGCCGCTATGGCTACACCTTC
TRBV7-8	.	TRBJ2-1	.	CASSIRGQMNNEQFF	TGTGCCAGCAGTATCCGTGGACAGATGAACAATGAGCAGTTCTTC
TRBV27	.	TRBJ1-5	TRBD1	CASSPLRQGANNQPQHF	TGTGCCAGCAGTCCCCTGAGGCAGGGGGCTAACAATCAGCCCCAGCATTTT
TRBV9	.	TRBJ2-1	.	CASSVGGAGNEQFF	TGTGCCAGCAGCGTAGGGGGAGCGGGCAATGAGCAGTTCTTC
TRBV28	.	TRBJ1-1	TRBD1	CASNRQGALNEAFF	TGTGCCAGCAATAGACAGGGGGCCCTTAATGAAGCTTTCTTT
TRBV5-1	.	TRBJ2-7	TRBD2	CASSWEASGSTLEPYEQYF	TGCGCCAGCAGCTGGGAGGCTAGCGGGAGTACTCTAGAACCCTACGAGCAGTACTTC
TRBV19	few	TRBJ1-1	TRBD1	CASSMAARGKVNTEAFF	TGTGCCAGTAGTATGGCGGCCAGGGGGAAGGTCAACACTGAAGCTTTCTTT
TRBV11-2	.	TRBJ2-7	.	CASSYTAYEQYF	TGTGCCAGCAGTTACACAGCCTACGAGCAGTACTTC
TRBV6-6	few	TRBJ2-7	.	CASHRETYEQYF	TGTGCCAGCCACAGGGAAACCTACGAGCAGTACTTC
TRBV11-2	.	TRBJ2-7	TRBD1	CASSLGRGRWNEQYF	TGTGCCAGCAGCTTAGGCAGGGGGCGTTGGAACGAGCAGTACTTC
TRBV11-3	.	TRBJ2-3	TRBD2	CASSSGTSGAHTQYF	TGTGCCAGCAGCTCGGGGACTAGCGGAGCCCATACGCAGTATTTT
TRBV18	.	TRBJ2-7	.	CASSQSGYEQYF	TGTGCCAGCTCACAGTCGGGGTACGAGCAGTACTTC
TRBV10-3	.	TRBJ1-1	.	CAISPVMNTEAFF	TGTGCCATCAGCCCTGTAATGAACACTGAAGCTTTCTTT
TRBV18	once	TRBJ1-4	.	CASSPGRTTNEKLFF	TGTGCCAGCTCACCAGGGAGGACAACTAATGAAAAACTGTTTTTT
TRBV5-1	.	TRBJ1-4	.	CASSLATGLTNEKLFF	TGCGCCAGCAGCTTGGCCACAGGGCTAACTAATGAAAAACTGTTTTTT
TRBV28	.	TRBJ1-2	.	CASSFRYTYGYTF	TGTGCCAGCAGTTTCCGATACACCTATGGCTACACCTTC
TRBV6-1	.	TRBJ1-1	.	CASSKQENTEAFF	TGTGCCAGCAGTAAACAGGAGAACACTGAAGCTTTCTTT
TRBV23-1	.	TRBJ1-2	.	CASSRALKGYTF	TGCGCCAGCAGTCGGGCTCTAAAGGGCTACACCTTC